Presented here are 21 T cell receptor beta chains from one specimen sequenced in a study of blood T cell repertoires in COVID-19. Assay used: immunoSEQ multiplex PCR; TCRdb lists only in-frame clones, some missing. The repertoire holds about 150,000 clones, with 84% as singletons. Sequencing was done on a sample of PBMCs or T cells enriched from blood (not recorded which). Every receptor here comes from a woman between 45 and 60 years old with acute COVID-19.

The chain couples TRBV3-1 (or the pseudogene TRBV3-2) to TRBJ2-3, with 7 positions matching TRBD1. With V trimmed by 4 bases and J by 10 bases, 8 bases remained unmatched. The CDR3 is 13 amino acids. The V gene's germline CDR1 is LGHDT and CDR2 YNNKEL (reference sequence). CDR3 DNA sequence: TGTGCCAGCAGCCTTCAGCGACAGGGTGCGCAGTATTTT. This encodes CASSLQRQGAQYF.

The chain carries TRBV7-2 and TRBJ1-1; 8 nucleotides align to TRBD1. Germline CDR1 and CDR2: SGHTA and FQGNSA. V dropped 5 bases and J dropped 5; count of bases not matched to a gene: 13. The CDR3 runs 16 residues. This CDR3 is CASSMTGVGARTEAFF. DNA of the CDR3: TGTGCCAGCAGCATGACAGGGGTGGGTGCGAGGACTGAAGCTTTCTTT.

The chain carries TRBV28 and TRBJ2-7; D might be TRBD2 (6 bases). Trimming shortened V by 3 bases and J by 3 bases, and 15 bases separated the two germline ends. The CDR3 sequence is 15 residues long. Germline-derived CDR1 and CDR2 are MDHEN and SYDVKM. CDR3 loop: CASSFEGGGIYEQYF. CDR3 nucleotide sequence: TGTGCCAGCAGTTTCGAGGGAGGAGGGATCTACGAGCAGTACTTC.

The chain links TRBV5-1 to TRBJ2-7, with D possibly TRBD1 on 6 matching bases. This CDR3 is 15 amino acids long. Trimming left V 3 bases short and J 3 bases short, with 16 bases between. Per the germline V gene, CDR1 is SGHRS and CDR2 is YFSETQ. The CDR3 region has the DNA TGCGCCAGCAGCTCGGCCGGGACAACCGACTACGAGCAGTACTTC. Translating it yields CASSSAGTTDYEQYF.

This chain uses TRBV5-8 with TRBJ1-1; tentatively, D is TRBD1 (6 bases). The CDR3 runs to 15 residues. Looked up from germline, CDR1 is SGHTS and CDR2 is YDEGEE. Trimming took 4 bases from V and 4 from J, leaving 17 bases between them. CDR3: CASSRHRDRVTEAFF. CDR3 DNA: TGTGCCAGCAGCCGACACAGGGATAGGGTCACTGAAGCTTTCTTT.

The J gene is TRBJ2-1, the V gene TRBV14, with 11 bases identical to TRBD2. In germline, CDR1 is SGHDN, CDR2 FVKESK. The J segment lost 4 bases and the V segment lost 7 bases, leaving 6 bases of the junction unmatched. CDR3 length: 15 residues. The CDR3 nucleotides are TGTGCCAGCAACACAGGGACTAGCGGATACAATGAGCAGTTCTTC. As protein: CASNTGTSGYNEQFF.

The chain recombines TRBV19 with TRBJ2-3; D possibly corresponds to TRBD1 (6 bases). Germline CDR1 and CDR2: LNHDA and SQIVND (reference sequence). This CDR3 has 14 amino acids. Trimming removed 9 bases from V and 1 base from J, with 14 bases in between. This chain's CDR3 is CASRWDTRTDTQYF. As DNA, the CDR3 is TGTGCCAGCCGTTGGGACACCCGCACAGATACGCAGTATTTT.

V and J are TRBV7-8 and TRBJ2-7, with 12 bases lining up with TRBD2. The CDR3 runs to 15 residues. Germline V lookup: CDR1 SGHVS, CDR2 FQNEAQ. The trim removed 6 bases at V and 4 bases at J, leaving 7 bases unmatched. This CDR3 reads CASRPSGRAAYEQYF. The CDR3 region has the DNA TGTGCCAGCAGACCTAGCGGGAGGGCCGCTTACGAGCAGTACTTC.

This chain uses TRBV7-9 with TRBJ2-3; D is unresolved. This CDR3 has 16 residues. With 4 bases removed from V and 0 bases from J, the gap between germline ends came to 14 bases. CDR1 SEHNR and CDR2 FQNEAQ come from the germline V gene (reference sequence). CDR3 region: CASSYSTGISTDTQYF. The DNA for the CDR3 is TGTGCCAGCAGCTATAGCACGGGTATAAGCACAGATACGCAGTATTTT. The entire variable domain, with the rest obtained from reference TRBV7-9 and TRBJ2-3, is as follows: DTGVSQNPRHKITKRGQNVTFRCDPISEHNRLYWYRQTLGQGPEFLTYFQNEAQLEKSRLLSDRFSAERPKGSFSTLEIQRTEQGDSAMYLCASSYSTGISTDTQYFGPGTRLTVL.

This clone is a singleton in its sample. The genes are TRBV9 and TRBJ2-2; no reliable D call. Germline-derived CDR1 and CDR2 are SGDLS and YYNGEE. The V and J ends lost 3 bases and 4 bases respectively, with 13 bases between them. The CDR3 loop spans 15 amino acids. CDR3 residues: CASSAGGGGTGELFF. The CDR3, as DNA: TGTGCCAGCAGCGCTGGCGGCGGTGGCACCGGGGAGCTGTTTTTT.

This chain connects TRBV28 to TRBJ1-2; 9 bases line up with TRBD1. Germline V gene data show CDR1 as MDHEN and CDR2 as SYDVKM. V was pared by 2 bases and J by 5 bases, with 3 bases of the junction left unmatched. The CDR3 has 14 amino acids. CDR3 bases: TGTGCCAGCAGTTTAGTGGGACAGGGTTATGGCTACACCTTC. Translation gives CASSLVGQGYGYTF.

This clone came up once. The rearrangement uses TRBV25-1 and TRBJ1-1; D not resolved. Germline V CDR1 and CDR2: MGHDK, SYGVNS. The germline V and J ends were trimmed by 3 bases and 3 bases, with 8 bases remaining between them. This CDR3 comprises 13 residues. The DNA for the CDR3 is TGTGCCAGCAGTGATCCCCCCGACACTGAAGCTTTCTTT. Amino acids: CASSDPPDTEAFF. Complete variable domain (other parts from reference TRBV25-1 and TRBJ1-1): EADIYQTPRYLVIGTGKKITLECSQTMGHDKMYWYQQDPGMELHLIHYSYGVNSTEKGDLSSESTVSRIRTEHFPLTLESARPSHTSQYLCASSDPPDTEAFFGQGTRLTVV.

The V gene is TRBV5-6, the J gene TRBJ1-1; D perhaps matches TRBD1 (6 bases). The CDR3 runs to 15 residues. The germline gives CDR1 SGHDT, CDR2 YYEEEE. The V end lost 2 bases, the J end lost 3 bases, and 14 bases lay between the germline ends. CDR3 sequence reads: CASSFPDRVYTEAFF. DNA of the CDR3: TGTGCCAGCAGCTTCCCGGACAGAGTGTACACTGAAGCTTTCTTT.

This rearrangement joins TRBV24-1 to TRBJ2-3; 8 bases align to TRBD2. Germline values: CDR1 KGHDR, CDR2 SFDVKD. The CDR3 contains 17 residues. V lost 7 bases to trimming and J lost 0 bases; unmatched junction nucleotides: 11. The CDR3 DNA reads TGTGCCACCAGCCGGGGACTACTAGCGGCAAGCACAGATACGCAGTATTTT. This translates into CATSRGLLAASTDTQYF.

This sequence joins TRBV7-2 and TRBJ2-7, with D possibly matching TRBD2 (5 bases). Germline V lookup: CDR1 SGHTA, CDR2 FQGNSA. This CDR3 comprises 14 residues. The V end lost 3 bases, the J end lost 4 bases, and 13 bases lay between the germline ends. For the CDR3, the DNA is TGTGCCAGCAGCTTGATGAAGGGCGGGTACGAGCAGTACTTC. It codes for CASSLMKGGYEQYF.

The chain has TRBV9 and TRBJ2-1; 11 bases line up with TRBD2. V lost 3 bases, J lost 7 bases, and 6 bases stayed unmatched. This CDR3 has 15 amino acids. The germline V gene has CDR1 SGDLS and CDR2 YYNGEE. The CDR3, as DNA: TGTGCCAGCAGCGGAGGGGGACTAGCGGCTAATGAGCAGTTCTTC. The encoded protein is CASSGGGLAANEQFF.

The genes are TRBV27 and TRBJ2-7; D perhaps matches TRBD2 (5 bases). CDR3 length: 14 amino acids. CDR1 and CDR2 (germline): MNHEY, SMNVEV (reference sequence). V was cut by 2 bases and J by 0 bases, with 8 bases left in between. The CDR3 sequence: CASSLKRLSYEQYF. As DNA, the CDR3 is TGTGCCAGCAGTTTAAAGCGGCTCTCCTACGAGCAGTACTTC.

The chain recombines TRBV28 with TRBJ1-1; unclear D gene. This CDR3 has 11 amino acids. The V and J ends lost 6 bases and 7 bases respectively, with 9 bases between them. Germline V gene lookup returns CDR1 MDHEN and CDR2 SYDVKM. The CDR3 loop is CASRVAVEAFF. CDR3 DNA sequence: TGTGCCAGCAGGGTAGCCGTTGAAGCTTTCTTT.

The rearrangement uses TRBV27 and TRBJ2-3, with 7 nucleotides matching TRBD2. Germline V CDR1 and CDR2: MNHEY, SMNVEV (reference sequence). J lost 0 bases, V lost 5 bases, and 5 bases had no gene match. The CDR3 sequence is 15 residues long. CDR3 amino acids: CASSLLASSTDTQYF. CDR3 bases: TGTGCCAGCAGTCTACTAGCGTCTAGCACAGATACGCAGTATTTT.

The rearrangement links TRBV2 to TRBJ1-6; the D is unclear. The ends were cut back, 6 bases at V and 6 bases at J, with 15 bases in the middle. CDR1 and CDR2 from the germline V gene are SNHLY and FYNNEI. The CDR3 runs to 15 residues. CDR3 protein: CASSPNGEINSPLHF. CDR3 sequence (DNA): TGTGCCAGCAGCCCGAATGGGGAGATTAATTCACCCCTCCACTTT.

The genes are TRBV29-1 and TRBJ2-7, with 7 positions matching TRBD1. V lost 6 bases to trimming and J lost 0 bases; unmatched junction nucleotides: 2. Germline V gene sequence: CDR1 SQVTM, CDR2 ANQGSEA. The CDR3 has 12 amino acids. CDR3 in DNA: TGCAGCGTGGGGACAGACTCCTACGAGCAGTACTTC. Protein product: CSVGTDSYEQYF.